This TCR beta chain derives from a study of blood T cells in healthy people across ages. Concerning this clonotype: Sequence at one end of the junction differs from germline and may be a read error.

It was with a sample-barcoded 5' primer and a J-beta primer mix that a second PCR of about 6 to 11 cycles was run. Each cDNA molecule was tagged by a template-switch adaptor that had 12 random nucleotides. TCRdb re-derived calls from the 5' RACE reads in MiXCR, one entry per CDR3 protein. The sample carries just over 1 million distinct CDR3 sequences, 45% recorded once. Ranging in age from roughly 6 to 90, the donors were healthy Caucasian individuals from Russia. The germline gives CDR1 SGHTA, CDR2 FQGNSA. This CDR3 has 14 residues. The sequence was collected from a woman aged 55 to 70 in good health. The chain has TRBV7-2 and TRBJ1-5; perhaps TRBD1 as D (5 bases). The sequenced sample was blood. The DNA for the CDR3 is TGTGCCAGCACCCGGGACGGTGTGGATCAACCCCAGCATTTT. Its protein product is CASTRDGVDQPQHF.